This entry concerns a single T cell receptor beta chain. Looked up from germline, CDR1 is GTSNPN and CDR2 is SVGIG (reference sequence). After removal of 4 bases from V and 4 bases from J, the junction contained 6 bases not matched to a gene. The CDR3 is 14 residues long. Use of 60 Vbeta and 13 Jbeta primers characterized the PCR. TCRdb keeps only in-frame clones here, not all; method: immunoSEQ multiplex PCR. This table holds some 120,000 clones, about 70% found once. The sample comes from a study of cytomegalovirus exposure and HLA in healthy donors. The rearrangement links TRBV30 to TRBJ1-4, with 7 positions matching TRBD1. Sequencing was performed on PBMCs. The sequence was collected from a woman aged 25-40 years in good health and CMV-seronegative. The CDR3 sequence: CAWTGTAYNEKLFF. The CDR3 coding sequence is TGTGCCTGGACAGGGACAGCTTATAATGAAAAACTGTTTTTT.